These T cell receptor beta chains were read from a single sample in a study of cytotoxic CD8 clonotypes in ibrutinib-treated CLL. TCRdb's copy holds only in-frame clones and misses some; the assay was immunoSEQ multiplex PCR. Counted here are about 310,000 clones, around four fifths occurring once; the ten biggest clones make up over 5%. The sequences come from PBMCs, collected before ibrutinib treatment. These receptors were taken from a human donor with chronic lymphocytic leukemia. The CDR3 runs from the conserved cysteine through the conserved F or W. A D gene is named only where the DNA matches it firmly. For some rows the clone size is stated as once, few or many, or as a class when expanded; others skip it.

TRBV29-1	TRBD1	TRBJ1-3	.	CSVEWAPGTGRSGNTIYF	TGCAGCGTTGAATGGGCGCCCGGGACAGGTAGATCAGGAAACACCATATATTTT
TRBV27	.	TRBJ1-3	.	CASSLVGPISGNTIYF	TGTGCCAGCAGTTTGGTTGGGCCGATCTCTGGAAACACCATATATTTT
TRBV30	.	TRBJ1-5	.	CAWSADRDSMSNQPQHF	TGTGCCTGGAGTGCAGACCGGGACTCAATGAGCAATCAGCCCCAGCATTTT
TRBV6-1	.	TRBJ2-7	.	CASSGTLFYEQYF	TGTGCCAGCTCTGGGACACTTTTTTACGAGCAGTACTTC
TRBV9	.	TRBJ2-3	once	CASSTIPPDTQYF	TGTGCCAGCAGCACAATCCCCCCAGATACGCAGTATTTT
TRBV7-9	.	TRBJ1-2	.	CASSDTYGYTF	TGTGCCAGCTCCGACACCTATGGCTACACCTTC
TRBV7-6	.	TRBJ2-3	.	CASSPWGGTSTDTQYF	TGTGCCAGCAGCCCTTGGGGCGGGACTAGCACAGATACGCAGTATTTT
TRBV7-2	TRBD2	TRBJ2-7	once	CASRYTSGSTYEQYF	TGTGCCAGCAGGTACACTAGCGGGAGCACCTACGAGCAGTACTTC
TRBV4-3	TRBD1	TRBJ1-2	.	CASSPRGGPVGYTF	TGCGCCAGCAGCCCCAGGGGGGGGCCCGTTGGCTACACCTTC
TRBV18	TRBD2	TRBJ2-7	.	CASSPEVGGVYYEQYF	TGTGCCAGCTCACCTGAAGTGGGAGGGGTTTACTACGAGCAGTACTTC
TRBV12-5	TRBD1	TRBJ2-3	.	CASGIRGQGTDTQYF	TGTGCTAGTGGTATACGCGGACAGGGCACAGATACGCAGTATTTT
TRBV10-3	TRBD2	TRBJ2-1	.	CAISDPGLAGSYNEQFF	TGTGCCATCAGTGATCCCGGACTAGCGGGGTCCTACAATGAGCAGTTCTTC
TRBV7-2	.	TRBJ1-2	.	CASSPRRDRGVEGYTF	TGTGCCAGCAGCCCACGTCGGGACCGGGGGGTGGAGGGCTACACCTTC
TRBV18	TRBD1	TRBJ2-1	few	CASSPPRDRGRNEQFF	TGTGCCAGCTCACCACCGAGGGACAGGGGACGCAATGAGCAGTTCTTC
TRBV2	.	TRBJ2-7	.	CASTRTFSYEQYF	TGTGCCAGCACCCGGACCTTCTCCTACGAGCAGTACTTC
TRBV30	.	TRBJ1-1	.	CAWSSNRVSGEAFF	TGTGCCTGGAGTTCTAACAGGGTATCTGGTGAAGCTTTCTTT
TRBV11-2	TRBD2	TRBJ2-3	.	CASSLGTAAGGSGDTQYF	TGTGCCAGCAGCTTAGGGACGGCGGCGGGAGGGAGTGGAGATACGCAGTATTTT
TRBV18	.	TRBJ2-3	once	CASSSSTRGDTQYF	TGTGCCAGCTCATCCTCCACCCGGGGAGATACGCAGTATTTT
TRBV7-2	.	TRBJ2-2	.	CASSLARASRDGELFF	TGTGCCAGCAGCTTAGCGCGAGCCAGCCGAGACGGGGAGCTGTTTTTT
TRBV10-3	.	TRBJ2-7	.	CASSEEVASSYEQYF	TGTGCCAGCAGTGAAGAGGTTGCTAGCTCCTACGAGCAGTACTTC
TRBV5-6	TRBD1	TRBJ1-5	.	CASSLTGGGQPQHF	TGTGCCAGCAGCTTGACAGGGGGCGGTCAGCCCCAGCATTTT
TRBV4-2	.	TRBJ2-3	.	CASSRTLGSTDTQYF	TGTGCCAGCAGCCGCACACTAGGAAGCACAGATACGCAGTATTTT
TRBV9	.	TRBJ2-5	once	CASSVDSGYQETQYF	TGTGCCAGCAGCGTAGATTCAGGGTACCAAGAGACCCAGTACTTC
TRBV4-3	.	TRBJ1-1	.	CASSQATRDFGAFF	TGCGCCAGCAGCCAAGCCACCAGGGACTTCGGCGCTTTCTTT
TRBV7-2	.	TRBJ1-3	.	CASSSGRTGNTIYF	TGTGCCAGCAGCTCAGGGAGGACTGGAAACACCATATATTTT
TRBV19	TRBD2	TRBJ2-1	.	CASNRGRAGTNEQFF	TGTGCCAGTAATCGCGGGAGGGCCGGAACCAATGAGCAGTTCTTC
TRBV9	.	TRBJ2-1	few	CASSVYVVSYNEQFF	TGTGCCAGCAGCGTATATGTCGTCTCCTACAATGAGCAGTTCTTC
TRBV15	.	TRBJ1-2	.	CATSRDHPAANYGYTF	TGTGCCACCAGCAGAGATCATCCTGCCGCTAACTATGGCTACACCTTC
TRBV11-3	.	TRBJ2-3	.	CASSLANSLTDTQYF	TGTGCCAGCAGCTTAGCGAACTCTCTCACAGATACGCAGTATTTT
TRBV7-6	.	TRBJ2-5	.	CASSLGSVQETQYF	TGTGCCAGCAGCTTAGGTTCGGTCCAAGAGACCCAGTACTTC
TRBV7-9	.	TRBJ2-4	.	CASERWDIQYF	TGTGCCAGCGAACGGTGGGACATTCAGTACTTC
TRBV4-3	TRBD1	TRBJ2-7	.	CASSQGTGGSHEQYF	TGCGCCAGCAGCCAGGGGACAGGGGGCTCCCACGAGCAGTACTTC
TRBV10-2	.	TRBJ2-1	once	CASSGGISYNEQFF	TGCGCCAGCAGTGGTGGTATCTCCTACAATGAGCAGTTCTTC
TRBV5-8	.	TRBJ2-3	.	CASSSLARPGDTQYF	TGTGCCAGCAGCTCTCTAGCGAGGCCGGGAGATACGCAGTATTTT
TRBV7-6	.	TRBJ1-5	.	CASSLAGGIDQPQHF	TGTGCCAGCAGCTTAGCGGGGGGAATCGATCAGCCCCAGCATTTT
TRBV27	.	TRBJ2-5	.	CASSSDRETQYF	TGTGCCAGCAGTTCAGACCGGGAGACCCAGTACTTC
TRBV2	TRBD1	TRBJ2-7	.	CASSALGQGAYEQYF	TGTGCCAGCAGTGCCCTAGGACAGGGAGCCTACGAGCAGTACTTC
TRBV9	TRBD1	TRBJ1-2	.	CASSPWDSGRGGYTF	TGTGCCAGCAGCCCTTGGGACAGCGGCCGTGGTGGCTACACCTTC
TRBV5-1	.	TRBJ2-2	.	CASSLADGELFF	TGCGCCAGCAGCTTGGCGGACGGGGAGCTGTTTTTT
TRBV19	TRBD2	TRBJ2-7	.	CASSIVAGDRNEQYF	TGTGCCAGTAGTATAGTGGCGGGAGATCGCAACGAGCAGTACTTC
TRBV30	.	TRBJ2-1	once	CAWSGGPTYNEQFF	TGTGCCTGGAGCGGCGGGCCGACCTACAATGAGCAGTTCTTC
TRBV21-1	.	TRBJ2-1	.	CASSNFPPLAGSYNEQFF	TGTGCCAGCAGCAATTTCCCCCCTTTAGCGGGCTCCTACAATGAGCAGTTCTTC
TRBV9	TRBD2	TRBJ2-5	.	CASSVAQGRAGETQYF	TGTGCCAGCAGCGTAGCACAAGGGAGGGCCGGGGAGACCCAGTACTTC
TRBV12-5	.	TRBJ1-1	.	CASGLTTGFAEAFF	TGTGCTAGTGGTCTAACGACAGGATTTGCTGAAGCTTTCTTT
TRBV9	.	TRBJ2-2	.	CASSVGLYTGELFF	TGTGCCAGCAGCGTGGGACTCTACACCGGGGAGCTGTTTTTT
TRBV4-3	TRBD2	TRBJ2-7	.	CASSLLAGAGEQYF	TGCGCCAGCAGCCTATTAGCGGGAGCGGGCGAGCAGTACTTC
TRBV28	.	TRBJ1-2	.	CASSWRGPGYGYTF	TGTGCCAGCAGTTGGCGGGGTCCAGGCTATGGCTACACCTTC
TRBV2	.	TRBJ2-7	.	CASRWAGANYEQYF	TGTGCAAGCCGGTGGGCAGGGGCCAACTACGAGCAGTACTTC
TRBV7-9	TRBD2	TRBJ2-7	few	CASSRRTSGSGYEQYF	TGTGCCAGCAGCCGCAGGACTAGCGGGAGTGGATACGAGCAGTACTTC
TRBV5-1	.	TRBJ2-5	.	CASSTQRGGETQYF	TGCGCCAGCAGCACGCAAAGGGGTGGTGAGACCCAGTACTTC
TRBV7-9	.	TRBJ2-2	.	CASDGRERVGELFF	TGTGCCAGCGACGGACGGGAGAGGGTCGGGGAGCTGTTTTTT
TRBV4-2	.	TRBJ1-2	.	CASSQDLGAYGYTF	TGTGCCAGCAGCCAAGATCTGGGGGCATATGGCTACACCTTC
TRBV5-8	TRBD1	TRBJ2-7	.	CASSLRYQGARMNEQYF	TGTGCCAGCAGCTTGAGGTACCAGGGGGCGAGGATGAACGAGCAGTACTTC
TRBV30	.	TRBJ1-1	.	CAWSPQGIEAFF	TGTGCCTGGAGTCCGCAGGGGATTGAAGCTTTCTTT
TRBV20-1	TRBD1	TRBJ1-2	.	CSARGDRPVTF	TGCAGTGCTAGGGGGGACAGGCCGGTCACCTTC